This entry lists 2 T cell receptor beta chains sequenced from one sample in a study of OX40 agonist ivuxolimab in advanced cancers. Repertoires were generated with immunoSEQ multiplex PCR, while TCRdb's copy carries only in-frame clones and drops some. Among about 80,000 clones listed, about 94% were seen once. The starting material was CD4+ or CD8+ T cells sorted from blood, obtained in a trial of the OX40 agonist ivuxolimab. All receptors come from an adult with an advanced solid tumor such as melanoma, head and neck, liver or kidney cancer.

The chain links TRBV27 to TRBJ2-7; 14 nucleotides agree with TRBD2. V lost 6 bases and J lost 5; bases outside the gene matches: 6. The germline CDR1 and CDR2 sequences are MNHEY and SMNVEV (reference sequence). The CDR3 spans 15 residues. The DNA for the CDR3 is TGTGCCAGCAGCCCCGGGACTAGCGGGAGTGACGAGCAGTACTTC. As protein: CASSPGTSGSDEQYF.

The chain links TRBV7-2 to TRBJ2-7; no definite D call. With 4 bases removed from V and 2 bases from J, the gap between germline ends came to 15 bases. The germline gives CDR1 SGHTA, CDR2 FQGNSA. The CDR3 runs to 15 residues. The CDR3 DNA follows: TGTGCCAGCAGCTCCCAGAACACCGCCCCCTACGAGCAGTACTTC. Translation gives CASSSQNTAPYEQYF.